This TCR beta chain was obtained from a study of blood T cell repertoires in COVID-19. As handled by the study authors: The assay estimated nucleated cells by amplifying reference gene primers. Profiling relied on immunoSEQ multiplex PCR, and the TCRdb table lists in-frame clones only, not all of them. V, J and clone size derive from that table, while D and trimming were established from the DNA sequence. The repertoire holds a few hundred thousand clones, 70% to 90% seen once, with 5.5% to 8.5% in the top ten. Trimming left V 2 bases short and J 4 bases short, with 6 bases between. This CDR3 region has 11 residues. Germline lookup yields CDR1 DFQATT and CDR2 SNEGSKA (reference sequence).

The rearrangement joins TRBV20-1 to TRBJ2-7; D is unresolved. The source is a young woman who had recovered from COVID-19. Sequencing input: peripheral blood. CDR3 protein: CSARTGYEQYF. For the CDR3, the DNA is TGCAGTGCTAGAACCGGGTACGAGCAGTACTTC.